The next 5 T cell receptor beta chains were all read from a single sample in a study of breast tumors, draining lymph nodes, adjacent tissues. TCRdb recomputed calls from the multiplex PCR reads with MiXCR, one row per CDR3 protein. The table has around 250,000 distinct CDR3 sequences, nearly 35% seen once; the top ten hold 3% to 4.5%. Axillary draining lymph nodes of breast cancer patients supplied the node samples. Material for sequencing was axillary lymph node tissue. These receptor sequences come from a female donor with breast cancer. Some clones in this sample may be carry-over from other donors' samples.

This clonotype was seen ten or more times. V gene TRBV20-1 combines with J gene TRBJ2-5; either TRBD1 or TRBD2 may supply D (5 bases each). From germline, CDR1 is DFQATT and CDR2 SNEGSKA (reference sequence). The V and J ends lost 3 bases and 1 base respectively, with 9 bases between them. The CDR3 sequence is 13 residues long. The CDR3 DNA reads TGCAGTGCTAGGGGACCACCCCAAGAGACCCAGTACTTC. Translated, it gives CSARGPPQETQYF.

A word on this clonotype: A much larger clone lies a single base off, so this may be a read error. The chain combines TRBV5-8 with TRBJ2-5, with D possibly TRBD1 on 5 matching bases. From germline, CDR1 is SGHTS and CDR2 YDEGEE. This CDR3 region has 13 residues. Trimming removed 0 bases from V and 7 bases from J, with 10 bases in between. The CDR3 DNA reads TGTGCCAGCAGCTTGGACAGGTCGGGGACCCAGTACTTC. Translating gives CASSLDRSGTQYF.

V usage is TRBV19 and J usage is TRBJ2-3; TRBD2 aligns across 7 bases. Germline CDR1 is LNHDA and CDR2 is SQIVND (reference sequence). J lost 12 bases, V lost 0 bases, and 6 bases had no gene match. The CDR3 has 13 residues. The CDR3 sequence: CASSIDPASGQYF. The CDR3 DNA follows: TGTGCCAGTAGTATAGACCCTGCTAGCGGACAGTATTTT.

The chain carries TRBV7-6 and TRBJ1-4, with a possible D match to TRBD1 (5 bases). The CDR3 length is 14 residues. Germline-derived CDR1 and CDR2 are SGHVS and FNYEAQ. Between the trimmed V and J ends, which lost 3 bases and 4 bases, there was a span of 9 bases. CDR3 DNA: TGTGCCAGCAGCTTTGGGGGTTTTAATGAAAAACTGTTTTTT. Translation gives CASSFGGFNEKLFF.

This sequence joins TRBV28 and TRBJ2-6, with D possibly TRBD1 on 6 matching bases. The CDR3 runs to 17 residues. V lost 6 bases and J lost 4, with 19 bases in between. Germline CDR1 MDHEN, CDR2 SYDVKM. CDR3 region: CASSRDRSPAGANVLTF. The CDR3 DNA reads TGTGCCAGCAGCCGCGACAGGAGCCCAGCGGGGGCCAACGTCCTGACTTTC.